This TCR beta chain was sequenced during a study of cytomegalovirus exposure and HLA in healthy donors. The study, taken as a whole, reports: In most subjects, TCR beta sequences reportedly gave accurate predictions of HLA-A and HLA-B alleles. A later analysis reportedly found fewer N-insertions in an Asian-associated ancestry cluster than the approximately 660-donor mean. Common viral pathogens were later found to be apparently linked to several of the most significant clusters.

Primers: 60 Vbeta forward and 13 Jbeta reverse. The protocol was immunoSEQ multiplex PCR, while the TCRdb copy is restricted to in-frame clones and leaves out a portion. The sample consists of over 85,000 clones, about 80% of them appearing once. Trimming shortened V by 4 bases and J by 4 bases, and 29 bases separated the two germline ends. Germline V lookup: CDR1 SGHVS, CDR2 FQNEAQ. This CDR3 has 19 residues. These donors, healthy bone marrow donors, were studied. On this clone itself: Its antigen is still unknown.

This receptor was obtained from a man aged 25-45 years in good health and CMV-seropositive. The sequencing sample was made of PBMCs. The V gene is TRBV7-8, the J gene TRBJ2-7, with D maybe TRBD2 (5 bases). In DNA form, the CDR3 reads TGTGCCAGCAGCTCTAGCCCGGTACGGGTCGGACCCAAAGATTACGAGCAGTACTTC. As protein: CASSSSPVRVGPKDYEQYF.